Following are 4 T cell receptor beta chains from one sample sequenced in a study of T cell repertoires in aging, cancer and after chemotherapy. Rearranged V-D-J TRB sequences were amplified with a mixed TRB-A/B primer pool. Each CDR3 protein gets one entry after TCRdb re-called the multiplex PCR reads with MiXCR. The sample shows approximately 3,500 distinct CDR3 sequences, approximately 38% of them seen only once. TCR beta rearrangements were amplified from peripheral blood genomic DNA. Sequencing was done on a sample of blood. Receptor source: a human donor in good health.

The chain links TRBV5-4 to TRBJ2-1; TRBD2 matches 9 bases. V shed 0 bases and J 2 bases; nucleotides not matched to a gene: 0. Germline lookup yields CDR1 SGHNT and CDR2 YYREEE (reference sequence). The CDR3 sequence is 15 residues long. Here the CDR3 reads CASSLGGGAYNEQFF. As DNA, the CDR3 is TGTGCCAGCAGCTTGGGCGGGGGGGCCTACAATGAGCAGTTCTTC.

The chain couples TRBV11-3 to TRBJ2-7; D gene unclear. Deletions cut 8 bases from V and 0 bases from J, with 14 bases between. In germline, CDR1 is SGHNT, CDR2 YENEEA. There are 14 residues in the CDR3. CDR3 amino acids: CASSAQDSSYEQYF. For the CDR3, the DNA is TGTGCCAGCTCAGCCCAGGATAGCTCCTACGAGCAGTACTTC.

This clonotype has only a few counts. The chain combines TRBV5-1 with TRBJ1-2; 7 bases are shared with TRBD1. The CDR3 loop spans 12 amino acids. Germline CDR1 reads SGHRS; CDR2 reads YFSETQ. Trimming cost V 4 bases and J 6 bases; bases outside gene matches: 3. The CDR3 spells CASSPQGDGYTF. The CDR3 bases are TGCGCCAGCAGCCCTCAGGGGGATGGCTACACCTTC.

The CDR3 nucleotides are TGCGCCAGCAGCTTGGCGATAGGGCTTCTTGCAGATACGCAGTATTTT. It is translated as CASSLAIGLLADTQYF. V gene TRBV5-1 combines with J gene TRBJ2-3; no firm D call. The CDR3 has 16 residues. Germline V lookup: CDR1 SGHRS, CDR2 YFSETQ. V lost 0 bases, J lost 4 bases, and 15 bases lay in between.